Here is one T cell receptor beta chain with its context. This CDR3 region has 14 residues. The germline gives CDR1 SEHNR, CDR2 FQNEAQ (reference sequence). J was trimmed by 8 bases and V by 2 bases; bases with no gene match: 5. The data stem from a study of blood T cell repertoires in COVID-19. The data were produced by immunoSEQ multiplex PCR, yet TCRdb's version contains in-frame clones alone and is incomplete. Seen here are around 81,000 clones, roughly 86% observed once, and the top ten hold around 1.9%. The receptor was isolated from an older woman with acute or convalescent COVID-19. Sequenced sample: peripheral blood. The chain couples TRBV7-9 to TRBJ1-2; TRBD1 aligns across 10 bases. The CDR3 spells CASSLTGQGQGYTF. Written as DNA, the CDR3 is TGTGCCAGCAGCTTAACGGGACAGGGGCAAGGCTACACCTTC.